Presented here are 18 T cell receptor beta chains from one specimen sequenced in a study of blood T cell repertoires in COVID-19. Generated by immunoSEQ multiplex PCR, the TCRdb table keeps only in-frame clones and is missing some. The repertoire includes about 390,000 clones, around 87% of them detected once, and under 3% sits in the top ten. The sample taken for sequencing was peripheral blood. These receptors originate from a woman aged 55-70 years with COVID-19, enrolled during active disease.

The rearrangement links TRBV27 to TRBJ2-7; the D gene is possibly TRBD1 (5 bases). This CDR3 has 15 amino acids. Germline V gene data show CDR1 as MNHEY and CDR2 as SMNVEV (reference sequence). Trimming shortened V by 2 bases and J by 3 bases, and 14 bases separated the two germline ends. In nucleotides, the CDR3 is TGTGCCAGCAGTTTAAGGGGTTTTATAGGCTACGAGCAGTACTTC. Translating gives CASSLRGFIGYEQYF.

The rearrangement joins TRBV9 to TRBJ2-7; TRBD1 might be the D (8 bases). Germline V lookup: CDR1 SGDLS, CDR2 YYNGEE. The CDR3 covers 14 residues. With 4 bases removed from V and 2 bases from J, the gap between germline ends came to 13 bases. The CDR3 reads CASSPQGGPYEQYF. For the CDR3, the DNA is TGTGCCAGCAGCCCACAGGGGGGGCCCTACGAGCAGTACTTC.

The chain has TRBV19 and TRBJ2-3, with TRBD1 matching 7 bases. In germline, CDR1 is LNHDA, CDR2 SQIVND (reference sequence). The CDR3 runs to 17 residues. Germline trimming cut 6 bases from V and 2 bases from J; bases unmatched to any gene: 14. The CDR3 region has the DNA TGTGCCAGTAGCTACACCCCAGGGGGTAGTGTCACAGATACGCAGTATTTT. Amino acid sequence: CASSYTPGGSVTDTQYF.

This sequence joins TRBV5-1 and TRBJ1-4; D is ambiguous. CDR3 length equals 18 residues. V lost 3 bases and J 0 bases, leaving 18 bases between the germline ends. CDR1 SGHRS and CDR2 YFSETQ come from the germline V gene. The CDR3 region is CASSSIPQVVATNEKLFF. The CDR3 DNA is TGCGCCAGCAGCTCGATCCCTCAGGTGGTCGCAACTAATGAAAAACTGTTTTTT.

The chain employs TRBV11-2 and TRBJ2-3, with D possibly TRBD1 on 7 matching bases. V was cut by 2 bases and J by 6 bases, with 12 bases left in between. Germline V CDR1 and CDR2: SGHAT, FQNNGV. This CDR3 is built from 14 residues. The CDR3 protein is CASSLSGGQDTQYF. For the CDR3, the DNA is TGTGCCAGCAGCTTATCCGGGGGACAGGATACGCAGTATTTT. Supplemented by reference TRBV11-2 and TRBJ2-3, the full variable domain reads EAGVAQSPRYKIIEKRQSVAFWCNPISGHATLYWYQQILGQGPKLLIQFQNNGVVDDSQLPKDRFSAERLKGVDSTLKIQPAKLEDSAVYLCASSLSGGQDTQYFGPGTRLTVL.

Written as DNA, the CDR3 is TGTGCCAGCAGCTCAGGGCCGGGACTCAACAATGAGCAGTTCTTC. Translating gives CASSSGPGLNNEQFF. The V and J genes are TRBV7-9 and TRBJ2-1; tentative D call: TRBD2 (6 bases). Trimming cost V 4 bases and J 5 bases, with 15 bases left between them. The CDR3 is 15 amino acids. Germline CDR1 reads SEHNR; CDR2 reads FQNEAQ (reference sequence).

The chain has TRBV7-9 and TRBJ1-3; D is perhaps TRBD1 (6 bases). Germline CDR1 is SEHNR and CDR2 is FQNEAQ (reference sequence). There are 16 residues in the CDR3. V lost 2 bases to trimming and J lost 8 bases, with 19 bases between them. The CDR3 loop is CASSLSRGARGHTIYF. The CDR3, as DNA: TGTGCCAGCAGCTTATCTCGGGGGGCAAGAGGACACACCATATATTTT.

This rearrangement joins TRBV19 to TRBJ2-3; 14 nucleotides line up with TRBD2. In germline, CDR1 is LNHDA, CDR2 SQIVND (reference sequence). The V segment lost 4 bases and the J segment 2 bases; nucleotides outside the gene matches: 2. The CDR3 contains 16 residues. The CDR3 DNA is TGTGCCAGTAGTAAGACTAGCGGGGGGGCCACAGATACGCAGTATTTT. Translation gives CASSKTSGGATDTQYF.

J is TRBJ1-6 and V is TRBV9, with a weak D call TRBD1 (6 bases). V was trimmed by 2 bases and J by 4 bases, leaving 10 bases between them. The CDR3 loop spans 15 amino acids. Looked up from germline, CDR1 is SGDLS and CDR2 is YYNGEE. The CDR3 sequence is CASSVSGEYNSPLHF. CDR3 DNA: TGTGCCAGCAGCGTCTCAGGGGAGTATAATTCACCCCTCCACTTT.

The chain is built from TRBV7-8 and TRBJ1-1; D ambiguous. CDR3 length: 13 amino acids. CDR1 SGHVS and CDR2 FQNEAQ come from the germline V gene. V gave up 5 bases and J gave up 2 bases, with 9 bases separating them. The CDR3 loop is CASSAQFNTEAFF. CDR3 bases: TGTGCCAGCAGCGCCCAGTTTAACACTGAAGCTTTCTTT.

The chain has TRBV25-1 and TRBJ2-7, with TRBD1 as a possible D gene (5 bases). Germline V CDR1 and CDR2: MGHDK, SYGVNS. V lost 7 bases, J lost 7 bases, and 17 bases lay in between. This CDR3 contains 13 residues. CDR3 in amino acids: CASTQGSIEEQYF. DNA of the CDR3: TGTGCCAGCACCCAGGGTTCTATAGAGGAGCAGTACTTC.

The rearrangement links TRBV28 to TRBJ1-2; D not certain. Germline assignment: CDR1 MDHEN and CDR2 SYDVKM. V lost 3 bases and J 2 bases, leaving 7 bases between the germline ends. This CDR3 is built from 13 residues. The CDR3: CASSFPGNYGYTF. Here the CDR3 DNA reads TGTGCCAGCAGTTTTCCGGGGAACTATGGCTACACCTTC.

The V gene is TRBV5-1, the J gene TRBJ2-7; 7 nucleotides line up with TRBD2. Unmatched junction bases numbered 4, after V lost 1 base and J lost 6 bases. The CDR3 spans 13 residues. The germline CDR1 and CDR2 sequences are SGHRS and YFSETQ. The DNA for the CDR3 is TGCGCCAGCAGCTTGCCGGGAGGCCTCGAGCAGTACTTC. It codes for CASSLPGGLEQYF.

The chain combines TRBV19 with TRBJ1-5; 9 bases are a match to TRBD1. V dropped 5 bases and J dropped 0; count of bases not matched to a gene: 11. Per the germline V gene, CDR1 is LNHDA and CDR2 is SQIVND (reference sequence). This CDR3 contains 18 residues. The CDR3 is CASSPAAGQGYSNQPQHF. The CDR3, as DNA: TGTGCCAGTAGTCCCGCCGCGGGACAGGGTTATAGCAATCAGCCCCAGCATTTT.

The rearrangement links TRBV7-2 to TRBJ2-1, with TRBD2 matching over 14 bases. This CDR3 spans 16 amino acids. Germline V gene data show CDR1 as SGHTA and CDR2 as FQGNSA. With V trimmed by 5 bases and J by 8 bases, 8 bases remained unmatched. CDR3 bases: TGTGCCAGCAGCCGGACGGGACTAGCGGGGGTATATGAGCAGTTCTTC. Its protein is CASSRTGLAGVYEQFF.

The V gene is TRBV6-5, the J gene TRBJ1-2, with TRBD1 matching over 7 bases. CDR3 size: 13 residues. Per germline, CDR1 MNHEY and CDR2 SVGAGI. The junction had 6 bases not matched to a gene; V was cut back by 4 bases and J by 7 bases. The chain's CDR3 is CASSSDRVLGYTF. Here the CDR3 DNA reads TGTGCCAGCAGTTCAGACAGGGTTCTTGGCTACACCTTC.

This clone has more than one count but fewer than ten. This chain connects TRBV18 to TRBJ1-2, with 8 nucleotides matching TRBD1. CDR1 KGHSH and CDR2 LQKENI come from the germline V gene. There are 14 residues in the CDR3. With V trimmed by 6 bases and J by 6 bases, 9 bases remained unmatched. The CDR3 region is CASSLGQGSDGYTF. CDR3 coding DNA: TGTGCCAGCTCTCTAGGACAGGGAAGCGATGGCTACACCTTC.

The CDR3 DNA reads as TGTGCCAGCAGAGCGAGACAGGACTTTAACTATGGCTACACCTTC. The encoded protein is CASRARQDFNYGYTF. The chain employs TRBV6-5 and TRBJ1-2; TRBD1 is a possible D gene (6 bases). This CDR3 has 15 residues. The germline V gene encodes CDR1 MNHEY and CDR2 SVGAGI. Between the trimmed V and J ends, which lost 6 bases and 1 base, there was a span of 15 bases.